This entry lists 10 T cell receptor beta chains sequenced from one sample in a study of cytomegalovirus exposure and HLA in healthy donors. Researchers ran the PCR with 60 Vbeta and 13 Jbeta primers. Method: immunoSEQ multiplex PCR; TCRdb's copy keeps in-frame clones and lacks some. The profile shows roughly 68,000 clones, around 64% of them singletons. The sample was PBMCs. Receptors were obtained from a middle-aged man in good health and CMV-seropositive.

The J gene is TRBJ2-7, the V gene TRBV4-2; TRBD2 matches 10 bases. The germline gives CDR1 LGHNA, CDR2 YNFKEQ. Trimming removed 1 base from V and 2 bases from J; junction bases left unmatched: 17. The CDR3 length is 20 residues. The CDR3 here is CASSQGLSGTSARTPYEQYF. Written as DNA, the CDR3 is TGTGCCAGCAGCCAAGGGTTATCCGGGACTAGCGCGCGCACCCCCTACGAGCAGTACTTC.

The CDR3 spells CATSRDRGSGGSLYEQYF. The CDR3 DNA is TGTGCCACCAGCAGAGATCGGGGTAGCGGGGGGTCCCTCTACGAGCAGTACTTC. This chain uses TRBV15 with TRBJ2-7, with TRBD2 matching over 10 bases. This CDR3 spans 18 amino acids. Germline CDR1 LNHNV, CDR2 YYDKDF (reference sequence). The junction had 11 bases not matched to a gene; V was cut back by 0 bases and J by 3 bases.

The rearrangement joins TRBV6-4 to TRBJ2-1; D is possibly TRBD1 (5 bases). V lost 4 bases and J lost 4, with 14 bases in between. The CDR3 length is 15 residues. CDR1 is MRHNA, CDR2 SNTAGT, per germline. The chain's CDR3 is CASSAQGAEYNEQFF. As DNA, the CDR3 is TGTGCCAGCAGTGCCCAGGGCGCGGAGTACAATGAGCAGTTCTTC.

In this sample, this clone turned up a few times. This chain joins TRBV5-6 and TRBJ2-7; D might be TRBD2 (6 bases). V lost 4 bases and J lost 3, with 8 bases in between. The germline V gene encodes CDR1 SGHDT and CDR2 YYEEEE. CDR3 length equals 12 residues. The CDR3 is CASSQGLYEQYF. CDR3 DNA: TGTGCCAGCAGCCAGGGACTCTACGAGCAGTACTTC.

The table lists this clone with a few counts. This chain uses TRBV4-1 with TRBJ2-3, with TRBD2 matching 7 bases. Per germline, CDR1 MGHRA and CDR2 YSYEKL. Trimming removed 0 bases from V and 1 base from J; junction bases left unmatched: 4. This CDR3 is built from 16 residues. The CDR3 DNA follows: TGCGCCAGCAGCCAAGAACTGGCGGGGGGCACAGATACGCAGTATTTT. Protein sequence: CASSQELAGGTDTQYF.

This chain joins TRBV1 and TRBJ1-4; the D segment call TRBD1 is taken from the table without a DNA check. TRBV1 is tagged as a pseudogene. The CDR3 runs to 15 residues. The CDR3 here is CTSSQEGGRDEKLFF. For the CDR3, the DNA is TGCACCAGCAGCCAGGAAGGGGGCCGGGACGAAAAACTGTTTTTT.

The chain recombines TRBV5-1 with TRBJ1-6, with D perhaps TRBD1 (6 bases). V lost 0 bases and J 1 base, leaving 11 bases between the germline ends. Germline V gene lookup returns CDR1 SGHRS and CDR2 YFSETQ. The CDR3 totals 17 residues. As DNA, the CDR3 is TGCGCCAGCAGCTTGGAAGGCCAGGGGTCCTATAATTCACCCCTCCACTTT. Residues: CASSLEGQGSYNSPLHF.

This sequence joins TRBV13 and TRBJ2-7; 8 nucleotides agree with TRBD1. V shed 4 bases and J 4 bases; nucleotides not matched to a gene: 6. There are 14 residues in the CDR3. CDR1 and CDR2 (germline): PRHDT, FYEKMQ (reference sequence). The CDR3 reads CASSYWDRRYEQYF. In nucleotides, the CDR3 is TGTGCCAGCAGCTACTGGGACAGGCGTTACGAGCAGTACTTC. The variable domain in full, with the rest retrieved from reference TRBV13 and TRBJ2-7, is AAGVIQSPRHLIKEKRETATLKCYPIPRHDTVYWYQQGPGQDPQFLISFYEKMQSDKGSIPDRFSAQQFSDYHSELNMSSLELGDSALYFCASSYWDRRYEQYFGPGTRLTVT.

The chain is built from TRBV14 and TRBJ1-1; tentative D call: TRBD1 (6 bases). This CDR3 is built from 16 residues. Germline V gene lookup returns CDR1 SGHDN and CDR2 FVKESK. Trimming took 0 bases from V and 4 from J, leaving 15 bases between them. This chain's CDR3 is CASSQESWDTFTEAFF. The CDR3 nucleotides read TGTGCCAGCAGCCAAGAAAGCTGGGACACGTTCACTGAAGCTTTCTTT.

The rearrangement links TRBV5-1 to TRBJ1-2, with D perhaps TRBD1 (6 bases). The CDR3 extends over 14 amino acids. V was cut by 4 bases and J by 8 bases, with 18 bases left in between. From germline, CDR1 is SGHRS and CDR2 YFSETQ. The CDR3: CASSPQRGGLGYTF. The CDR3 coding sequence is TGCGCCAGCAGCCCCCAGCGAGGGGGATTGGGCTACACCTTC.